The sequence of this TCR beta chain was determined in a study of OX40 agonist ivuxolimab in advanced cancers. Study information: Dose-escalation cases comprised hepatocellular carcinoma, melanoma, renal cell or head and neck cancer. Study-wide results and caveats: Antigen targets of the expanded peripheral T cells went undetermined.

This clone has only one observation. Antigen: not known. In germline, CDR1 is MRHNA, CDR2 SNTAGT. The trim removed 6 bases at V and 2 bases at J, leaving 18 bases unmatched. The length of the CDR3 is 19 residues. Baseline was the first blood sampling point, followed by cycle 4 day 1 and cycle 7 day 1. Sequencing used immunoSEQ multiplex PCR; TCRdb keeps in-frame clones, though not all of them. Altogether some 10,000 clones are present, approximately 75% being singletons, with the ten largest covering about 14%. The sample was CD4+ or CD8+ T cells sorted from blood, taken in a trial of the OX40 agonist ivuxolimab. This chain links TRBV6-4 with TRBJ2-1, with 8 bases lining up with TRBD2. The origin of this receptor is an adult with an advanced solid tumor such as melanoma, head and neck, liver or kidney cancer. The CDR3, as DNA: TGTGCCAGCAGCCTGGCGGGGGCCTCTAGGACTAGCCCCTACAATGAGCAGTTCTTC. Protein: CASSLAGASRTSPYNEQFF.